The rows below give T cell receptor beta chains drawn from one sample of a study of T cells in Graves' hyperthyroidism and ophthalmopathy. TCRdb fed the multiplex PCR reads into MiXCR, producing one record per CDR3 protein. The top ten clones hold around 70% of a sample with 150,000 or so distinct CDR3 sequences, less than 25% of them seen once. Specimen: blood. These receptors all stem from a woman between 45 and 60 years old with Graves' hyperthyroidism that later progressed to Graves' ophthalmopathy. The CDR3 runs from the conserved cysteine through the conserved F or W. D genes are given only for firm matches. Size is omitted from some rows. Given values are once, few, many or a class for expanded clones.

CASSGSAWGSEQYF	TGTGCCAGCAGTGGTAGCGCTTGGGGCTCCGAGCAGTACTTC	.	many	TRBV12-3/TRBV12-4	TRBJ2-7
CASSPPNTGELFF	TGTGCCAGCAGCCCCCCGAACACCGGGGAGCTGTTTTTT	.	many	TRBV3-1	TRBJ2-2
CASSSSVGQGTGELFF	TGTGCCAGCAGCTCGTCCGTGGGACAGGGAACCGGGGAGCTGTTTTTT	TRBD1	.	TRBV5-5	TRBJ2-2
CASSYTTRDGYTF	TGTGCCAGCAGTTACACCACGAGAGATGGCTACACCTTC	.	few	TRBV6-2/TRBV6-3	TRBJ1-2
CASSLGLAGIYEQYF	TGTGCCAGCAGTTTGGGACTAGCGGGTATCTACGAGCAGTACTTC	TRBD2	.	TRBV28	TRBJ2-7
CASSLGLAVDTEASF	TGCGCCAGCAGCTTAGGGCTTGCCGTAGACACTGAAGCTTCCTTT	.	once	TRBV5-1	TRBJ1-1
CASSLHGNTEAFF	TGTGCCAGCAGTTTACACGGCAACACTGAAGCTTTCTTT	.	many	TRBV12-3/TRBV12-4	TRBJ1-1
CASSTGTGYEKLFF	TGCGCCAGCAGTACCGGGACAGGGTATGAAAAACTGTTTTTT	TRBD1	.	TRBV5-1	TRBJ1-4
CASSLQGAAWEQFF	TGCGCCAGCAGCTTGCAAGGGGCGGCTTGGGAGCAGTTCTTC	.	many	TRBV5-1	TRBJ2-1
CASSQGLLFSYNEQFF	TGCGCCAGCAGCCAAGGACTTTTATTCTCCTACAATGAGCAGTTCTTC	.	few	TRBV4-1	TRBJ2-1
CASREPTSGSLETQYF	TGTGCCAGCAGGGAACCGACTAGCGGGAGTTTGGAGACCCAGTACTTC	TRBD2	many	TRBV6-1	TRBJ2-5
CSARGGRLAGSGEQFF	TGCAGTGCTAGAGGGGGTAGACTAGCGGGGTCTGGGGAGCAGTTCTTC	TRBD2	many	TRBV20-1	TRBJ2-1
CASSLERGLYEQYF	TGTGCCAGCAGCTTGGAAAGGGGGCTATACGAGCAGTACTTC	TRBD1	many	TRBV5-6	TRBJ2-7
CASSYSGQGRNQPQHF	TGTGCCAGCAGTTACTCGGGACAGGGGCGCAATCAGCCCCAGCATTTT	TRBD1	many	TRBV6-2/TRBV6-3	TRBJ1-5
CASSRQGADTQYF	TGTGCCAGCAGCCGACAGGGGGCTGATACGCAGTATTTT	TRBD1	many	TRBV5-6	TRBJ2-3
CAWSAGTSDNEQFF	TGTGCCTGGAGTGCCGGGACTTCCGACAATGAGCAGTTCTTC	.	many	TRBV30	TRBJ2-1
CASSDTNQPQHF	TGTGCCAGCAGCGATACCAATCAGCCCCAGCATTTT	.	.	TRBV5-8	TRBJ1-5
CASSVGGGAVDNSPLHF	TGTGCCAGCAGCGTAGGAGGGGGGGCTGTGGATAATTCACCCCTCCACTTT	.	few	TRBV9	TRBJ1-6
CASSLGLAGKETQYF	TGTGCCAGCAGTTTGGGACTAGCGGGAAAAGAGACCCAGTACTTC	TRBD2	few	TRBV6-5	TRBJ2-5
CSAGLGGRGETQYF	TGCAGTGCTGGTTTGGGGGGAAGGGGGGAGACCCAGTACTTC	.	.	TRBV20-1	TRBJ2-5
CAIGKKGTDYNSPLHF	TGTGCCATCGGAAAGAAAGGGACAGACTATAATTCACCCCTCCACTTT	TRBD1	.	TRBV10-3	TRBJ1-6
CASNSRREYYNEQFF	TGTGCCAGCAATTCAAGGAGGGAGTACTACAATGAGCAGTTCTTC	.	few	TRBV3-1	TRBJ2-1
CAGSRPGILNEKLFF	TGTGCCGGCAGTAGACCCGGGATCCTTAATGAAAAACTGTTTTTT	.	.	TRBV6-2/TRBV6-3	TRBJ1-4
CASSQDWQPQHF	TGCGCCAGCAGCCAAGATTGGCAGCCCCAGCATTTT	.	many	TRBV4-1	TRBJ1-5
CASKTSGRYEQYF	TGTGCCAGCAAGACTAGCGGGAGGTACGAGCAGTACTTC	TRBD2	many	TRBV3-1	TRBJ2-7
CRAKGGTETQYF	TGCAGGGCCAAGGGGGGGACGGAGACCCAGTACTTC	.	many	TRBV20-1	TRBJ2-5
CASTSGRSPLHF	TGTGCCAGCACCTCAGGTCGGTCACCCCTCCACTTT	.	once	TRBV27	TRBJ1-6
CASSLDLGEKLFF	TGCGCCAGCAGCTTGGATTTGGGGGAAAAACTGTTTTTT	.	.	TRBV5-1	TRBJ1-4
CASSSHREGGGYTF	TGTGCCAGCAGTAGCCACAGGGAGGGAGGCGGCTACACCTTC	.	many	TRBV12-3/TRBV12-4	TRBJ1-2
CASGRERTDTQYF	TGTGCCAGTGGGCGGGAGAGAACAGATACGCAGTATTTT	TRBD2	many	TRBV2	TRBJ2-3
CASSPRSAPAETQYF	TGTGCCAGCAGCCCACGTTCCGCACCCGCCGAGACCCAGTACTTC	.	once	TRBV2	TRBJ2-5
CASSFRGGDTQYF	TGTGCCAGCAGTTTTAGGGGTGGAGATACGCAGTATTTT	.	many	TRBV12-3/TRBV12-4	TRBJ2-3
CASSRLTSSYEQYF	TGTGCCAGCAGCCGCTTGACCAGCTCCTACGAGCAGTACTTC	.	many	TRBV3-1	TRBJ2-7
CASSLRPGQGYNEQFF	TGTGCCAGCAGCTTACGCCCGGGACAGGGCTACAATGAGCAGTTCTTC	TRBD1	.	TRBV11-3	TRBJ2-1
CASSFLPNTEAFF	TGTGCCAGCAGTTTTTTGCCTAACACTGAAGCTTTCTTT	.	.	TRBV12-3/TRBV12-4	TRBJ1-1
CASSLDRDGNTIYF	TGCGCCAGCAGCCTAGACAGGGACGGAAACACCATATATTTT	TRBD1	.	TRBV5-1	TRBJ1-3
CASSFRSRTGGSRPQHF	TGTGCCAGCAGTTTCCGATCTCGGACAGGGGGAAGTCGGCCCCAGCATTTT	TRBD1	few	TRBV28	TRBJ1-5
CASSFSSRSYEQYF	TGTGCCAGCAGTTTTAGCTCTCGGTCCTACGAGCAGTACTTC	.	many	TRBV28	TRBJ2-7
CATSRDLDSEQYF	TGTGCCACCAGCAGAGATCTGGACAGCGAGCAGTACTTC	.	few	TRBV15	TRBJ2-7
CASSLGQGSVPYNSPLHF	TGTGCCAGCAGCTTAGGACAGGGGAGCGTCCCCTATAATTCACCCCTCCACTTT	TRBD1	many	TRBV11-2	TRBJ1-6
CASSEPSDLVEQFF	TGTGCCAGCAGTGAGCCCTCGGATCTAGTTGAGCAGTTCTTC	.	.	TRBV6-1	TRBJ2-1
CASSRDSTQYF	TGTGCCAGCAGTAGGGACTCTACGCAGTATTTT	.	.	TRBV12-3/TRBV12-4	TRBJ2-3
CASSSGMATQYF	TGTGCCAGCAGCTCCGGGATGGCGACCCAGTACTTC	.	many	TRBV7-9	TRBJ2-5
CASSLAQGTDTQYF	TGTGCCAGCAGCTTAGCACAGGGTACAGATACGCAGTATTTT	.	.	TRBV7-9	TRBJ2-3
CASSFTAGGSYEQYF	TGTGCCAGCAGTTTTACGGCGGGGGGGTCCTACGAGCAGTACTTC	TRBD2	.	TRBV12-3/TRBV12-4	TRBJ2-7
CASSFGFNEQFF	TGCGCCAGCAGCTTTGGTTTCAATGAGCAGTTCTTC	.	many	TRBV5-1	TRBJ2-1
CASSLGGRHNQPQHF	TGTGCCAGCAGTTTAGGGGGTAGACATAATCAGCCCCAGCATTTT	.	many	TRBV28	TRBJ1-5
CASSQLQGTNSPLHF	TGTGCCAGCTCACAACTACAGGGGACAAATTCACCCCTCCACTTT	TRBD1	many	TRBV18	TRBJ1-6
CASSWTSATDTQYF	TGTGCCAGCAGCTGGACTAGCGCCACAGATACGCAGTATTTT	TRBD2	few	TRBV7-3	TRBJ2-3
CASLNTGTSTDTQYF	TGTGCCAGCTTGAATACAGGGACGAGCACAGATACGCAGTATTTT	.	.	TRBV6-2/TRBV6-3	TRBJ2-3
CASSTPGQANTEAFF	TGTGCCAGTAGTACTCCGGGACAGGCGAACACTGAAGCTTTCTTT	TRBD1	many	TRBV19	TRBJ1-1
CASSSQTGRGYTF	TGTGCCAGCAGTTCCCAGACAGGGAGGGGCTACACCTTC	TRBD1	many	TRBV12-3/TRBV12-4	TRBJ1-2
CAIRGTGSNEKLFF	TGTGCCATCAGGGGGACAGGGTCAAATGAAAAACTGTTTTTT	TRBD1	.	TRBV10-3	TRBJ1-4
CASSGQPLTEAFF	TGTGCCAGCAGTGGACAGCCGCTCACTGAAGCTTTCTTT	.	once	TRBV12-3/TRBV12-4	TRBJ1-1
CASSLDDGLITYEQYF	TGTGCCAGCAGCTTAGATGACGGCTTGATTACCTACGAGCAGTACTTC	.	.	TRBV7-4	TRBJ2-7
CASSYSRTSNTGELFF	TGTGCCAGCAGTTACTCGCGGACCTCGAACACCGGGGAGCTGTTTTTT	.	many	TRBV6-6	TRBJ2-2
CASSQASGRFRADTQYF	TGTGCCAGCAGCCAAGCTAGCGGGAGGTTTCGGGCAGATACGCAGTATTTT	TRBD2	.	TRBV14	TRBJ2-3